The clone carrying this T cell receptor beta chain showed up just once. Vbeta (60) and Jbeta (13) primers were used in the PCR. The table came from immunoSEQ multiplex PCR; TCRdb's copy has only in-frame clones and leaves some out. The repertoire consists of roughly 88,000 clones, with approximately 80% occurring once and the leading ten covering 5.3%. This entry is derived from a study of cytomegalovirus exposure and HLA in healthy donors. The sequence came from a man aged 25 to 45 in good health and CMV-seropositive. The sample was PBMCs.

CDR3 amino acids: CAGTYQETQYF. CDR3 in DNA: TGTGCCGGCACATACCAAGAGACCCAGTACTTC. The gene calls are TRBV28 and TRBJ2-5; D not resolved. Looked up from germline, CDR1 is MDHEN and CDR2 is SYDVKM. This CDR3 region has 11 residues. V was cut by 11 bases and J by 0 bases, with 7 bases left in between.